This entry lists 6 T cell receptor beta chains sequenced from one sample in a study of T cells in Graves' hyperthyroidism and ophthalmopathy (dated by TCRdb to about 2019). Library creation used multiplex PCR. Reads for this sample came from an Illumina HiSeq 2000. Amplification of TCR beta CDR3 regions was carried out from RNA transcripts. A first-round RT-PCR of the TCR CDR3 used the HTBI primer set with the Qiagen OneStep RT-PCR kit. The public reads were reanalyzed by TCRdb: fastp trimming at Q25, MiXCR alignment, in-frame beta chains only. Rows with a matching CDR3 protein are joined into one entry that keeps the most common DNA and genes. For this sample the table gives some 560,000 distinct CDR3 sequences, of which 15% to 18% were detected only once. The ten most abundant clones make up about 7% of the sample. Sequencing used blood. These receptors originate from a woman aged 25 to 39 with Graves' hyperthyroidism.

This clonotype was found a few times. The J gene is TRBJ2-5, the V gene TRBV19, with D possibly matching TRBD2 (6 bases). This CDR3 contains 14 residues. The germline V gene encodes CDR1 LNHDA and CDR2 SQIVND (reference sequence). The V end lost 5 bases, the J end lost 3 bases, and 13 bases lay between the germline ends. This chain's CDR3 is CASSARDLEETQYF. The CDR3, as DNA: TGTGCCAGTAGTGCGCGGGACTTAGAAGAGACCCAGTACTTC.

This clonotype was seen ten or more times. In DNA form, the CDR3 reads TGCAGTGCTAACGGTTGGACGCTACTCTCCTACGAGCAGTACTTC. Translating it yields CSANGWTLLSYEQYF. This chain joins TRBV20-1 and TRBJ2-7; no reliable D call. The germline V gene encodes CDR1 DFQATT and CDR2 SNEGSKA (reference sequence). V was pared by 4 bases and J by 0 bases, with 16 bases between. The CDR3 runs 15 residues.

The chain employs TRBV6-8 and TRBJ1-5; D unclear. Trimming removed 6 bases from V and 6 bases from J, with 6 bases in between. The germline V gene has CDR1 MNHGY and CDR2 SAAAGT. The CDR3 length is 11 residues. The chain's CDR3 is CASSSFQPQHF. CDR3 DNA sequence: TGTGCCAGCAGCTCCTTTCAGCCCCAGCATTTT.

This clonotype was seen ten or more times. The V call is TRBV10-2, the J call TRBJ2-3, with 9 nucleotides matching TRBD2. After removal of 6 bases from V and 1 base from J, the junction contained 2 bases not matched to a gene. This CDR3 has 14 amino acids. The V gene's germline CDR1 is WSHSY and CDR2 SAAADI. Written as DNA, the CDR3 is TGCGCCAGCAGGACTAGCGGCCGCACAGATACGCAGTATTTT. This sequence encodes CASRTSGRTDTQYF.

This clonotype has just a few counts. Sequence at one end of the junction differs from germline and may be a read error. This chain links TRBV4-1 with TRBJ2-7, with 9 positions matching TRBD1. Germline V lookup: CDR1 MGHRA, CDR2 YSYEKL. This CDR3 has 16 residues. CDR3 sequence (DNA): TGCGCCAGCACCCAAGGTCTGGGACAGGGTTACGACGAGCAGTACTTC. It encodes CASTQGLGQGYDEQYF.

CDR3 loop: CASSLRGQVLYGYTF. For the CDR3, the DNA is TGCGCCAGCAGCTTGCGGGGACAGGTACTCTATGGCTACACCTTC. The chain uses TRBV5-1 and TRBJ1-2, with 8 bases that match TRBD1. With V trimmed by 1 base and J by 4 bases, 6 bases remained unmatched. The germline gives CDR1 SGHRS, CDR2 YFSETQ. This CDR3 has 15 residues.